Each of the 21 T cell receptor beta chains below was sequenced from the same sample in a study of OX40 agonist ivuxolimab in advanced cancers. Assay: immunoSEQ multiplex PCR; the TCRdb copy retains only in-frame clones and omits some. The table records approximately 54,000 clones, approximately 90% of them present only once. This specimen was CD4+ or CD8+ T cells sorted from blood, taken in a trial of the OX40 agonist ivuxolimab. The receptors stem from an adult with an advanced solid tumor such as melanoma, head and neck, liver or kidney cancer.

The chain is built from TRBV27 and TRBJ2-7, with 11 bases identical to TRBD1. Trimming cost V 4 bases and J 3 bases; bases outside gene matches: 5. CDR1 is MNHEY, CDR2 SMNVEV, per germline (reference sequence). The CDR3 has 15 residues. This chain's CDR3 is CASSWTGGLYYEQYF. CDR3 sequence (DNA): TGTGCCAGCAGTTGGACAGGGGGCCTTTACTACGAGCAGTACTTC.

The chain is built from TRBV27 and TRBJ1-1; D gene ambiguous. V was shortened by 4 bases and J by 0 bases, with 6 bases between the two germline ends. Germline CDR1 and CDR2: MNHEY and SMNVEV (reference sequence). The CDR3 is made up of 13 amino acids. The CDR3 coding sequence is TGTGCCAGCAGTTGGGAGATGAACACTGAAGCTTTCTTT. Its translation is CASSWEMNTEAFF.

This clone is a singleton in its sample. This sequence joins TRBV4-1 and TRBJ2-5; D ambiguous. Trimming pared 0 bases from V and 3 bases from J, leaving 11 bases between. Germline V lookup: CDR1 MGHRA, CDR2 YSYEKL. The CDR3 covers 15 residues. CDR3 sequence (DNA): TGCGCCAGCAGCCAAGACGGAACCACTGAAGAGACCCAGTACTTC. Translating it yields CASSQDGTTEETQYF.

This CDR3 reads CASSPPGQGVPEAFF. CDR3 bases: TGTGCCAGCTCACCACCGGGACAGGGGGTTCCTGAAGCTTTCTTT. The V call is TRBV18, the J call TRBJ1-1, with 11 positions matching TRBD1. This CDR3 comprises 15 residues. Losses at the gene ends were 0 bases for V and 6 bases for J; bases not matched to a gene: 3. Germline loops: CDR1 KGHSH, CDR2 LQKENI.

The V call is TRBV6-5, the J call TRBJ1-2; no definite D call. Per the germline V gene, CDR1 is MNHEY and CDR2 is SVGAGI. V dropped 7 bases and J dropped 4 bases, with 13 bases sitting between them. This CDR3 has 13 residues. Here the CDR3 reads CASTAQPLYGYTF. CDR3 DNA: TGTGCCAGCACCGCCCAACCCCTCTATGGCTACACCTTC.

This clone came up a few times. J is TRBJ2-7 and V is TRBV13; the D gene is possibly TRBD2 (6 bases). V lost 5 bases, J lost 2 bases, and 10 bases lay in between. The CDR3 spans 13 residues. Germline V gives CDR1 PRHDT, CDR2 FYEKMQ (reference sequence). CDR3 sequence: CASSRWGAYEQYF. DNA for the CDR3: TGTGCCAGCAGCCGGTGGGGGGCCTACGAGCAGTACTTC.

V is TRBV29-1 and J is TRBJ1-1; weak D call: TRBD1 (5 bases). Trimming shortened V by 7 bases and J by 0 bases, and 12 bases separated the two germline ends. Germline CDR1 reads SQVTM; CDR2 reads ANQGSEA. The CDR3 extends over 13 amino acids. As DNA, the CDR3 is TGCAGCGCCTCGACAGCAATGAACACTGAAGCTTTCTTT. This sequence encodes CSASTAMNTEAFF.

V and J are TRBV27 and TRBJ2-7, with D possibly matching TRBD2 (6 bases). Trimming took 5 bases from V and 8 from J, leaving 16 bases between them. The CDR3 totals 13 residues. Germline V gives CDR1 MNHEY, CDR2 SMNVEV (reference sequence). The chain's CDR3 is CASSPGTFSQQYF. The CDR3 DNA reads TGTGCCAGCAGTCCGGGGACTTTCTCCCAGCAGTACTTC.

The rearrangement links TRBV7-9 to TRBJ2-1; 7 bases are a match to TRBD1. From germline, CDR1 is SEHNR and CDR2 FQNEAQ (reference sequence). This CDR3 is 14 amino acids long. Losses at the gene ends were 6 bases for V and 5 bases for J; bases not matched to a gene: 7. CDR3 amino acids: CASRLLTGHNEQFF. The CDR3 DNA reads TGTGCCAGCAGACTCCTGACAGGGCACAATGAGCAGTTCTTC.

The chain links TRBV7-9 to TRBJ2-1; TRBD2 matches 7 bases. Germline assignment: CDR1 SEHNR and CDR2 FQNEAQ (reference sequence). Trimming at V came to 8 bases and at J to 4 bases, leaving 5 bases not matched to a gene. The CDR3 consists of 13 residues. DNA of the CDR3: TGTGCCAGCTCCTCGGGACTATACAATGAGCAGTTCTTC. Protein product: CASSSGLYNEQFF.

This rearrangement joins TRBV9 to TRBJ2-1, with D possibly TRBD2 on 6 matching bases. The V gene lost 4 bases and the J gene lost 4 bases, with 15 bases spanning the gap. The CDR3 has 15 amino acids. The V gene's germline CDR1 is SGDLS and CDR2 YYNGEE. Here the CDR3 reads CASSPGTLPYNEQFF. DNA for the CDR3: TGTGCCAGCAGCCCCGGGACTCTCCCTTACAATGAGCAGTTCTTC.

The V call is TRBV23-1, the J call TRBJ2-2; 11 bases match TRBD2. TRBV23-1 is placed among ORFs of uncertain function. CDR3 size: 21 residues. V lost 0 bases, J lost 7 bases, and 19 bases stayed unmatched. CDR3 sequence reads: CASSQSWGIIVAGGSIGELFF. The CDR3 DNA reads TGCGCCAGCAGTCAATCGTGGGGAATCATCGTAGCGGGAGGGTCTATCGGGGAGCTGTTTTTT.

V gene TRBV10-3 combines with J gene TRBJ2-3; the match to TRBD1 covers 9 bases. The CDR3 is made up of 15 amino acids. V was pared by 4 bases and J by 4 bases, with 6 bases of the junction left unmatched. Looked up from germline, CDR1 is ENHRY and CDR2 is SYGVKD. The chain's CDR3 is CAISGGTGTSDTQYF. The DNA of the CDR3 is TGTGCCATCAGTGGTGGGACAGGGACATCAGATACGCAGTATTTT.

The gene calls are TRBV12-5 and TRBJ1-2; perhaps TRBD1 as D (6 bases). Between the trimmed V and J ends, which lost 1 base and 4 bases, there was a span of 13 bases. The CDR3 covers 15 residues. The V gene's germline CDR1 is LGHNT and CDR2 FRNRAP. The CDR3 loop is CASGLEPGVGYGYTF. CDR3 in DNA: TGTGCTAGTGGTTTGGAACCAGGGGTGGGCTATGGCTACACCTTC.

The V call is TRBV7-9, the J call TRBJ2-3; D not resolved. The CDR3 runs 14 residues. The germline V and J ends were trimmed by 5 bases and 4 bases, with 13 bases remaining between them. Germline CDR1 is SEHNR and CDR2 is FQNEAQ (reference sequence). The CDR3, as DNA: TGTGCCAGCAGCCCTTCAGTTGAAGCAGATACGCAGTATTTT. It is translated as CASSPSVEADTQYF.

This clone has only one observation. The J gene is TRBJ2-7, the V gene TRBV11-1; D possibly corresponds to TRBD1 (6 bases). The CDR3 sequence is 15 residues long. Trimming removed 2 bases from V and 3 bases from J, with 14 bases in between. Germline CDR1 SGHAT, CDR2 FQDESV (reference sequence). CDR3 amino acids: CASSLPGVHYYEQYF. The CDR3 coding sequence is TGTGCCAGCAGCTTACCAGGGGTCCACTACTACGAGCAGTACTTC. Full variable domain (outside the CDR3, taken from reference TRBV11-1 and TRBJ2-7): EAEVAQSPRYKITEKSQAVAFWCDPISGHATLYWYRQILGQGPELLVQFQDESVVDDSQLPKDRFSAERLKGVDSTLKIQPAELGDSAMYLCASSLPGVHYYEQYFGPGTRLTVT.

The sample holds one count of this clone. The chain has TRBV7-3 and TRBJ2-2, with 7 bases fitting TRBD2. Germline-derived CDR1 and CDR2 are SGHTA and FQGTGA. Trimming took 4 bases from V and 6 from J; bases not matched to a gene: 14. The CDR3 is made up of 17 amino acids. The CDR3 sequence: CASSSLMGGSAAGELFF. In nucleotides, the CDR3 is TGTGCCAGCAGCTCGTTAATGGGAGGGAGTGCGGCCGGGGAGCTGTTTTTT.

This chain joins TRBV19 and TRBJ2-7; D not resolved. Germline values: CDR1 LNHDA, CDR2 SQIVND (reference sequence). CDR3 size: 12 residues. Trimming left V 8 bases short and J 4 bases short, with 12 bases between. The CDR3 spells CASGYPGYEQYF. The CDR3 bases are TGTGCCAGTGGGTATCCCGGATACGAGCAGTACTTC.

The V gene is TRBV28, the J gene TRBJ1-5, with TRBD1 as a possible D gene (5 bases). Looked up from germline, CDR1 is MDHEN and CDR2 is SYDVKM. V gave up 3 bases and J gave up 1 base, with 7 bases separating them. The CDR3 sequence is 14 residues long. Here the CDR3 reads CASSLRDSNQPQHF. As DNA, the CDR3 is TGTGCCAGCAGTTTGCGGGACAGCAATCAGCCCCAGCATTTT.

This chain joins TRBV9 and TRBJ2-5; D is unresolved. Germline values: CDR1 SGDLS, CDR2 YYNGEE. V shed 4 bases and J shed 4 bases, with 11 bases lying between them. The CDR3 has 13 residues. DNA of the CDR3: TGTGCCAGCAGCTCTACAAGTCGAGAGACCCAGTACTTC. This sequence encodes CASSSTSRETQYF.

The rearrangement joins TRBV7-9 to TRBJ2-5; D perhaps matches TRBD2 (6 bases). The DNA end is a closer match to TRBJ2-7, so the J assignment may be wrong. This CDR3 region has 12 residues. Germline lookup yields CDR1 SEHNR and CDR2 FQNEAQ (reference sequence). The CDR3 is CASASVPYEQYF. The DNA for the CDR3 is TGTGCCAGCGCTAGCGTTCCCTACGAGCAGTACTTC.